This T cell receptor (beta chain) was identified in a study of shared clonotypes between healthy human individuals. Across the study: Donor composition was a couple of women and a few men, aged 18 to 49.

At a deep level, the assay was run. Profiling relied on immunoSEQ multiplex PCR, and the TCRdb table lists in-frame clones only, not all of them. The profile covers about 2 million clones, with roughly 94% appearing a single time and around 1.2% taken by the ten largest. Study findings and constraints: Some clonotypes were shared by all four sorted-subset donors, while others were not shared. The non-shared ones had lower generation probabilities than the shared ones. Large depth notwithstanding, sorted-subset sequencing proved incomplete by rarefaction.

Naive CD8 cells lacked CD45RO and underwent positive selection for CCR7, leaving out terminally differentiated effector memory CD45RA+ cells. V lost 4 bases, J lost 3 bases, and 15 bases lay in between. Germline CDR1 is MGHRA and CDR2 is YSYEKL. The CDR3 runs 15 residues. This clone has just one count. Its antigen is undetermined. The V call is TRBV4-1, the J call TRBJ1-1; D may be TRBD1 (5 bases). Material for sequencing was naive CD8+ T cells sorted from blood. The receptor was derived from a young man in good health. CDR3 sequence: CASSPLLTGDTEAFF. The DNA of the CDR3 is TGCGCCAGCAGCCCCTTACTTACAGGAGACACTGAAGCTTTCTTT.